This T cell receptor (beta chain) is drawn from a study of T cell clones after liver transplantation. Findings and caveats of the study: Compared with third party-reactive sequences, donor-reactive ones declined more, independent of withdrawal success. In most of the 8 subjects, circulating graft-donor-reactive CD4 TCRbeta sequences fell significantly after transplant. Graft donor-reactive T cells may have migrated into the graft rather than being deleted.

The assay was immunoSEQ multiplex PCR, and TCRdb's table has in-frame clones only and misses some. The sample yields 25,000 to 35,000 clones, around 94% seen once. Thawed unstimulated PBMCs were FACS-sorted by CD3, CD4 and CD8 into two populations. This CDR3 comprises 16 residues. Trimming took off 1 base at V and 1 base at J, with 14 bases between the two ends. Germline CDR1 and CDR2: MNHEY and SMNVEV (reference sequence). On this clone: Its antigen is unidentified.

The source is a human patient who received a liver transplant. The graft donor may be the source of some T cells. The V call is TRBV27, the J call TRBJ2-7; D is possibly TRBD1 or TRBD2 (6 bases each). This specimen was CD8+ T cells from blood, taken 12 months after liver transplant. This CDR3 is CASSLLGGTGSYEQYF. In nucleotides, the CDR3 is TGTGCCAGCAGTTTATTAGGGGGGACGGGGTCCTACGAGCAGTACTTC.